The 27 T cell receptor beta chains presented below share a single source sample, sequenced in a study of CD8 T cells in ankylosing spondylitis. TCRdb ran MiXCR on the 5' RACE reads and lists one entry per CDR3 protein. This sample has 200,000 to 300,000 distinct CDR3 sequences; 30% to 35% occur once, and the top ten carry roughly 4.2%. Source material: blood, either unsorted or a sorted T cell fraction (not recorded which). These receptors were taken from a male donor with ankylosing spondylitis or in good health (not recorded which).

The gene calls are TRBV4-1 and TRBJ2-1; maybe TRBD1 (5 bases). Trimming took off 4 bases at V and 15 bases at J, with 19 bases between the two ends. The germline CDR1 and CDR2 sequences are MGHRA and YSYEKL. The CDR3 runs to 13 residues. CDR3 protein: CASSRMLAGQGFF. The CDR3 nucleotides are TGCGCCAGCAGCCGGATGTTAGCCGGGCAGGGGTTCTTC.

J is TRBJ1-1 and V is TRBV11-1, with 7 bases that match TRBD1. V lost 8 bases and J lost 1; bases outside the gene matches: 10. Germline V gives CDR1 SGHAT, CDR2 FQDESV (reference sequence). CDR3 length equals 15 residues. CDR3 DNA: TGTGCCAGCGGGACCAGGGCAGGGGGGAACACTGAAGCTTTCTTT. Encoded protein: CASGTRAGGNTEAFF. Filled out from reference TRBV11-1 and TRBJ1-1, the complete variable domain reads EAEVAQSPRYKITEKSQAVAFWCDPISGHATLYWYRQILGQGPELLVQFQDESVVDDSQLPKDRFSAERLKGVDSTLKIQPAELGDSAMYLCASGTRAGGNTEAFFGQGTRLTVV.

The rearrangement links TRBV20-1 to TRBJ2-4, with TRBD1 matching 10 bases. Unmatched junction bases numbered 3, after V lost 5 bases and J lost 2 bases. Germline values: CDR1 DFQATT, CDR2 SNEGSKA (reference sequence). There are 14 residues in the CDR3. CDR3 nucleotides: TGCAGTGCTGGGGACAGGGGAACCAAAAACATTCAGTACTTC. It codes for CSAGDRGTKNIQYF.

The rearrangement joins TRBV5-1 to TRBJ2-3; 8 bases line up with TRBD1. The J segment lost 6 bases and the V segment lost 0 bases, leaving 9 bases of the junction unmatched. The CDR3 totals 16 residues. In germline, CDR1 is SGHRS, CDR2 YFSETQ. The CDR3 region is CASSLAGGAAGDTQYF. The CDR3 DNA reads TGCGCCAGCAGCTTGGCAGGGGGCGCAGCAGGTGATACGCAGTATTTT.

The CDR3 nucleotides are TGTGCCATCAGACAGGGGAACACCGGGGAGCTGTTTTTT. Translating it yields CAIRQGNTGELFF. The chain carries TRBV10-3 and TRBJ2-2, with D possibly being TRBD1 (6 bases). The germline CDR1 and CDR2 sequences are ENHRY and SYGVKD. Trimming removed 6 bases from V and 1 base from J, with 6 bases in between. The CDR3 consists of 13 residues.

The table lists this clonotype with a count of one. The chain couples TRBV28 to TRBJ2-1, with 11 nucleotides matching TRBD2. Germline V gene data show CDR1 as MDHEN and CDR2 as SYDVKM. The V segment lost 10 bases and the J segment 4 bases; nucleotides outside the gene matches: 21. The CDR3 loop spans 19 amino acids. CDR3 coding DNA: TGTGCCACCAGCAGGAGCCTACTAGCGGGGGCCCCGACGTACAATGAGCAGTTCTTC. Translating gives CATSRSLLAGAPTYNEQFF. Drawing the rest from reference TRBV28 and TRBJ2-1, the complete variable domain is DVKVTQSSRYLVKRTGEKVFLECVQDMDHENMFWYRQDPGLGLRLIYFSYDVKMKEKGDIPEGYSVSREKKERFSLILESASTNQTSMYLCATSRSLLAGAPTYNEQFFGPGTRLTVL.

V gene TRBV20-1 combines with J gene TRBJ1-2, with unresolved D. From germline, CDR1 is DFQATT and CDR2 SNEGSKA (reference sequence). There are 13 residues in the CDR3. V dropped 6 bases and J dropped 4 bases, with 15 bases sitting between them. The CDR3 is CSAPDGPAYGYTF. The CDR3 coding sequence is TGCAGTGCCCCCGACGGCCCAGCCTATGGCTACACCTTC.

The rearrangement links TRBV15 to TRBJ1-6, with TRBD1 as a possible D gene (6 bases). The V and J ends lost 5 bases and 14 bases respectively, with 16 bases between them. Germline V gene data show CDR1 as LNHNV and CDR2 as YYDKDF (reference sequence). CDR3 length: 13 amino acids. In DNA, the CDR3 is TGTGCCACCAGCGGGGACACGGCCAAGTCCCTCCACTTT. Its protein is CATSGDTAKSLHF. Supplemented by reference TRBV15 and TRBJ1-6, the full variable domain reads DAMVIQNPRYQVTQFGKPVTLSCSQTLNHNVMYWYQQKSSQAPKLLFHYYDKDFNNEADTPDNFQSRRPNTSFCFLDIRSPGLGDTAMYLCATSGDTAKSLHFGNGTRLTVT.

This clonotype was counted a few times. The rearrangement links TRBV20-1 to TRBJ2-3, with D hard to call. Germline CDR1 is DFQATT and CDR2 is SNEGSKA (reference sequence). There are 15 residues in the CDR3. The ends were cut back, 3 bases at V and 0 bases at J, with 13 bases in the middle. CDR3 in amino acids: CSARKASTSTDTQYF. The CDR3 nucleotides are TGCAGTGCTAGGAAGGCCAGTACTAGCACAGATACGCAGTATTTT.

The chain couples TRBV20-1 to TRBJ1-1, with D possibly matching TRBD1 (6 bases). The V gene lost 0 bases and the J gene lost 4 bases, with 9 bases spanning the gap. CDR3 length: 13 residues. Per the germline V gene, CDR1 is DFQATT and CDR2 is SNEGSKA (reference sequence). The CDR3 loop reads CSARDQGITEAFF. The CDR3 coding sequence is TGCAGTGCTAGAGACCAGGGGATCACTGAAGCTTTCTTT.

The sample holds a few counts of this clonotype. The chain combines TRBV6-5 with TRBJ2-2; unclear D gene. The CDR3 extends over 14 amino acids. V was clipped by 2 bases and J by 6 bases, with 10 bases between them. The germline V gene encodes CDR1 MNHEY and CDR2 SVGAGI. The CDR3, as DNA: TGTGCCAGCAGTTACGATTGGTCGGCCGGGGAGCTGTTTTTT. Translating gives CASSYDWSAGELFF.

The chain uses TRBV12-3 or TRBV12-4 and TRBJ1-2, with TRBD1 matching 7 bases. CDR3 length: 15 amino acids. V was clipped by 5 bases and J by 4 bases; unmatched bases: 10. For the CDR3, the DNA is TGTGCCAGCAGTCTTAGGGCAGGGGGATTCTATGGCTACACCTTC. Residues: CASSLRAGGFYGYTF.

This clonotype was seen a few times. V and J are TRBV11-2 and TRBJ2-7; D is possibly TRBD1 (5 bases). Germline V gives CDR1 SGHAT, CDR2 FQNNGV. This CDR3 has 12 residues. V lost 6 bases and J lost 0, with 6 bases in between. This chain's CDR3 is CASRDTSYEQYF. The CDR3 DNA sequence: TGTGCCAGCAGGGACACCTCCTACGAGCAGTACTTC.

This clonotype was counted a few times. The CDR3 region has the DNA TGCAGTGCGAAGACAGGGGTCTTACCTGGGGCCAACGTCCTGACTTTC. Translating it yields CSAKTGVLPGANVLTF. The chain recombines TRBV20-1 with TRBJ2-6; TRBD1 agrees at 8 bases. Germline V lookup: CDR1 DFQATT, CDR2 SNEGSKA (reference sequence). V trimming: 6 bases; J trimming: 2 bases; junction bases outside the gene matches: 9. The CDR3 length is 16 residues.

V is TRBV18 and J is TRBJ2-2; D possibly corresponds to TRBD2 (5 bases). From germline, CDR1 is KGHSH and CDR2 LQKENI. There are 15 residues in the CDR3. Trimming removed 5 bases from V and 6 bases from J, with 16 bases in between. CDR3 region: CASSSNGLPAGELFF. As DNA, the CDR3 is TGTGCCAGCTCATCAAACGGACTGCCGGCCGGGGAGCTGTTTTTT.

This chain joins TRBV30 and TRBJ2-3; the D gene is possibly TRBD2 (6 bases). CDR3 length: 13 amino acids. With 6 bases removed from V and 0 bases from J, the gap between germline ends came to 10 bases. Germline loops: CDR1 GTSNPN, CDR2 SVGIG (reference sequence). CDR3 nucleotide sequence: TGTGCCTGCGCCGGGACTAGCACAGATACGCAGTATTTT. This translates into CACAGTSTDTQYF. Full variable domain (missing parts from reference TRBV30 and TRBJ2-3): SQTIHQWPATLVQPVGSPLSLECTVEGTSNPNLYWYRQAAGRGLQLLFYSVGIGQISSEVPQNLSASRPQDRQFILSSKKLLLSDSGFYLCACAGTSTDTQYFGPGTRLTVL.

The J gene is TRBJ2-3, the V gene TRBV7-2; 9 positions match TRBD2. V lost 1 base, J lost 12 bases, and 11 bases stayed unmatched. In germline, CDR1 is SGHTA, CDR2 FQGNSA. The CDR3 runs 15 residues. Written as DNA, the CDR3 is TGTGCCAGCAGCTTAGTTCGGCTAGCGGGGACCCACCAGTATTTT. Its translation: CASSLVRLAGTHQYF.

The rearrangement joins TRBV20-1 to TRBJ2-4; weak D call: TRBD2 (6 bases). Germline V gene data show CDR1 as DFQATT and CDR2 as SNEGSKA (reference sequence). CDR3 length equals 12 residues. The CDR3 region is CSASGYVDIQYF. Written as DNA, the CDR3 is TGCAGCGCAAGCGGGTACGTCGACATTCAGTACTTC.

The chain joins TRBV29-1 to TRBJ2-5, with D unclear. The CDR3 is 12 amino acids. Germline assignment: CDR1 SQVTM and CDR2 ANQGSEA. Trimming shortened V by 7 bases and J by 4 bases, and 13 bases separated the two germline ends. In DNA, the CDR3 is TGCAGCGCCAAAAAGGGTCTAGAGACCCAGTACTTC. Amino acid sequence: CSAKKGLETQYF.

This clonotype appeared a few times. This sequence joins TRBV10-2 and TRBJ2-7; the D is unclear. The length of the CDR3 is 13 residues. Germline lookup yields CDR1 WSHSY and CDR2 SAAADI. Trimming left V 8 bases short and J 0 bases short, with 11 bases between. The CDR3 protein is CASGELSSYEQYF. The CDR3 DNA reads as TGCGCCAGCGGGGAACTGAGCTCCTACGAGCAGTACTTC.

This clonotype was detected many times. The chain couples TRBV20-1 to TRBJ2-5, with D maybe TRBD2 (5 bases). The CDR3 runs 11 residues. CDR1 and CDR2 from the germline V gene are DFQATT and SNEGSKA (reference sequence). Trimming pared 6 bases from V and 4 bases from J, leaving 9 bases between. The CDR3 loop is CSAEVGETQYF. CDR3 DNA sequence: TGCAGTGCGGAGGTCGGAGAGACCCAGTACTTC.

CDR3 loop: CASTPFPESDTQYF. CDR3 sequence (DNA): TGTGCCAGCACCCCCTTCCCGGAATCAGATACGCAGTATTTT. The chain carries TRBV6-1 and TRBJ2-3; D not certain. V dropped 7 bases and J dropped 4 bases, with 15 bases sitting between them. The CDR3 is made up of 14 amino acids. Germline-derived CDR1 and CDR2 are MNHNS and SASEGT.

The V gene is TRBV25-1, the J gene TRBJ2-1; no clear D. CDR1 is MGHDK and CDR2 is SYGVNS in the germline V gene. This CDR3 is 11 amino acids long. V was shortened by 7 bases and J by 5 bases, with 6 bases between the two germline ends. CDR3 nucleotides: TGTGCCAGCACCTACAACAATGAGCAGTTCTTC. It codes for CASTYNNEQFF.

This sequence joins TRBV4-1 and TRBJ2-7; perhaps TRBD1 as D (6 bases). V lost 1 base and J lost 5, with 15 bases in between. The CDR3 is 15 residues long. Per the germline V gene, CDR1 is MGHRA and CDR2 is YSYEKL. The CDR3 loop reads CASSQVLGAVNEQYF. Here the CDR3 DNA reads TGCGCCAGCAGCCAAGTTCTGGGGGCAGTGAACGAGCAGTACTTC.

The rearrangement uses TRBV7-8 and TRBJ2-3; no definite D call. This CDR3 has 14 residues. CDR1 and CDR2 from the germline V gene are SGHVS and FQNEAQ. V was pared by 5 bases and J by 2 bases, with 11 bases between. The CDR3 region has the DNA TGTGCCAGCAGCCGTCTATCCTCCACAGATACGCAGTATTTT. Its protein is CASSRLSSTDTQYF.

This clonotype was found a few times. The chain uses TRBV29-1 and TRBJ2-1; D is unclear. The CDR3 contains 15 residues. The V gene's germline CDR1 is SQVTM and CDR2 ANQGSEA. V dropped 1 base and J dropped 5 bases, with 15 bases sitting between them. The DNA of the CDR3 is TGCAGCGTTGAAGCTTACACGCTAGGAGACAATGAGCAGTTCTTC. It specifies CSVEAYTLGDNEQFF.

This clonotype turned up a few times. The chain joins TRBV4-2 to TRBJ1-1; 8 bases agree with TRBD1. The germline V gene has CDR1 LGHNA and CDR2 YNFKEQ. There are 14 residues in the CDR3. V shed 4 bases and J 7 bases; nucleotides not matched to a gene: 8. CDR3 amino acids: CASSPRDRTHEAFF. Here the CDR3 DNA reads TGTGCCAGCAGCCCTCGGGACAGGACCCATGAAGCTTTCTTT.